The 5 T cell receptor beta chains below come from one sample, sequenced in a study of blood T cell repertoires in COVID-19. The data were produced by immunoSEQ multiplex PCR, yet TCRdb's version contains in-frame clones alone and is incomplete. The data hold more than 120,000 clones, with approximately 80% observed a single time. The sample comprised PBMCs or T cells enriched from blood (not recorded which). These receptors were taken from a man aged 50 to 59 in a cohort exposed to, infected with or recovered from COVID-19 (not recorded which).

This clone was found a few times. CDR3 bases: TGTGCCAGTAGTATAGAGGTTGGGGCAGGCGCCGGGGGAGATACGCAGTATTTT. This codes for CASSIEVGAGAGGDTQYF. V is TRBV19 and J is TRBJ2-3; TRBD2 is a possible D gene (6 bases). Deletions cut 0 bases from V and 5 bases from J, with 21 bases between. The germline gives CDR1 LNHDA, CDR2 SQIVND (reference sequence). This CDR3 spans 18 amino acids.

V and J are TRBV5-4 and TRBJ2-5, with a weak D call TRBD1 (6 bases). Germline values: CDR1 SGHNT, CDR2 YYREEE (reference sequence). The CDR3 totals 13 residues. V lost 3 bases to trimming and J lost 5 bases, with 11 bases between them. The DNA of the CDR3 is TGTGCCAGCAGCTCGACAGGTTTTGAGACCCAGTACTTC. It translates to CASSSTGFETQYF.

The chain carries TRBV7-9 and TRBJ2-5; a weak D match, TRBD1 (6 bases). Per the germline V gene, CDR1 is SEHNR and CDR2 is FQNEAQ (reference sequence). There are 14 residues in the CDR3. The ends were cut back, 1 base at V and 2 bases at J, with 8 bases in the middle. CDR3 amino acids: CASSLVTGQETQYF. CDR3 nucleotides: TGTGCCAGCAGCTTAGTCACAGGGCAAGAGACCCAGTACTTC.

The V gene is TRBV6-5, the J gene TRBJ1-5; the D is unclear. V was pared by 10 bases and J by 2 bases, with 18 bases between. The CDR3 has 15 residues. CDR1 and CDR2 from the germline V gene are MNHEY and SVGAGI. The CDR3 loop is CATGWEAFRNQPQHF. The CDR3 DNA is TGTGCCACCGGGTGGGAGGCGTTTCGCAATCAGCCCCAGCATTTT.

This clone came up a few times. The chain recombines TRBV4-1 with TRBJ2-5, with 7 bases aligning to TRBD1. The CDR3 has 15 residues. Germline V gives CDR1 MGHRA, CDR2 YSYEKL. Germline trimming cut 5 bases from V and 5 bases from J; bases unmatched to any gene: 11. The CDR3 DNA is TGCGCCAGCAGCGCGCTATGGACAGGTGGGGAGACCCAGTACTTC. Protein: CASSALWTGGETQYF.